This TCR beta chain was captured in a study of beta chain features in type 1 diabetes. The CDR3 runs to 18 residues. Trimming removed 0 bases from V and 0 bases from J; junction bases left unmatched: 5. CDR1 and CDR2 from the germline V gene are SGHTS and YDEGEE. Study results and caveats: A moderate, significant TCRB CDR3 shortening appeared in type 1 diabetes across four CD4+ subsets. A cDNA-based sequencing approach could over-represent cells with high TCR expression.

Sorted CD4+ subsets: naive, central memory, regulatory, stem cell-like memory (CD45RO/CCR7/CD25/CD127/CD95/CD27 panel). Expressed TCRB transcripts were sequenced because the isolated RNA had all been reverse transcribed beforehand. The assay was immunoSEQ multiplex PCR, and TCRdb's table has in-frame clones only and misses some. The data hold 85,000 to 110,000 clones, with over 25% observed a single time. About this clone itself: Its cognate antigen is unknown.

This TCR derives from a young woman with type 1 diabetes. Sequencing was performed on central memory CD4+ T cells from blood. V usage is TRBV5-8 and J usage is TRBJ2-3, with 12 positions matching TRBD2. CDR3 DNA: TGTGCCAGCAGCTTGGGACTAGCGGGAGACGAAAGCACAGATACGCAGTATTTT. Translation gives CASSLGLAGDESTDTQYF.